This T cell receptor (beta chain) was observed in a study of shared clonotypes between healthy human individuals. Study-wide findings and caveats: The study found lower generation probabilities in non-shared clonotypes than in those shared by all four donors.

Details on this clone: Its antigen remains unidentified.

Roughly 30,000 T cell genomes (approximately 0.2 ug DNA) went into each sorted-subset replicate. Measured with immunoSEQ multiplex PCR; TCRdb has only the in-frame clones, and not every one. The sample lists about 1.1 million clones; around 78% were seen once. Germline assignment: CDR1 SGHKS and CDR2 YYEKEE (reference sequence). The CDR3 is 14 residues long. V lost 2 bases to trimming and J lost 4 bases, with 13 bases between them. The sequencing sample was made of memory CD4+ T cells from PBMCs. Subset: CD45RA-negative fraction. This TCR came from a man in his late teens or twenties in good health. Some clones in this sample may be carry-over from other donors' samples. The chain joins TRBV5-5 to TRBJ2-7; D not resolved. The CDR3: CASSFSPESYEQYF. CDR3 bases: TGTGCCAGCAGCTTTTCTCCAGAGTCTTACGAGCAGTACTTC.